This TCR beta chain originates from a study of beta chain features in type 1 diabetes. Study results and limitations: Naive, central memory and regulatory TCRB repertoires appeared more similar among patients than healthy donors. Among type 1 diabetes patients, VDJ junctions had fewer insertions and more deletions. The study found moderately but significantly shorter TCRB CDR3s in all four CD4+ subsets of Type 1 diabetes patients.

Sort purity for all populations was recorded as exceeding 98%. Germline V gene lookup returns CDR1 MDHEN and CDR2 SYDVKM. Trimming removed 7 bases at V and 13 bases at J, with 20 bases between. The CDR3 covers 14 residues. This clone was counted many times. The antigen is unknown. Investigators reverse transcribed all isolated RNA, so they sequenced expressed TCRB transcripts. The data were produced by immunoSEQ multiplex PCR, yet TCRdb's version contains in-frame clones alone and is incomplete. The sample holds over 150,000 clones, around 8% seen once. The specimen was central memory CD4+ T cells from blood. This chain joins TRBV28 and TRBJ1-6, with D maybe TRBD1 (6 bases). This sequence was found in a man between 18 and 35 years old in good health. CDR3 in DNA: TGTGCCAGCACCATTCCGGGACACCGTTCTCCCCTCCACTTT. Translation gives CASTIPGHRSPLHF.